The rows below give T cell receptor beta chains drawn from one sample of a study of cytomegalovirus exposure and HLA in healthy donors. TCRdb's table, derived via immunoSEQ multiplex PCR, lists solely in-frame clones and lacks some. The sample holds 250,000 or so clones, about 90% seen once. The sequencing input was PBMCs. The receptor set was obtained from a girl aged 2-15 years in good health and CMV-seronegative. Both conserved end residues are trimmed from each CDR3. The D gene is left open where the match is weak. Expanded clones get a size class; other rows say once, few or many, or leave the size out.

-,few,TRBV15,ATSSPPRETQY
-,-,TRBV14,ASRPRADNEETQY
TRBD1,-,TRBV11-2,ASSSGVGTGVLGNSPLH
TRBD2,-,TRBV6-5,ASSYHGTSVNEQF
TRBD1,-,TRBV6-6,ASSQTGGANTGELF
TRBD1,-,TRBV7-9,ASSRQGSGYGYT
TRBD1,-,TRBV10-2,ASSEQGADSPLH
-,once,TRBV18,ASSDPRDLYNEQF
TRBD1,-,TRBV11-2,ASSQGQGDEQY
TRBD2,-,TRBV13,ASKRGALTGELF
TRBD1,-,TRBV11-2,ASRLDRANTEAF
TRBD1,-,TRBV10-3,AISAREQGDTEAF
-,-,TRBV6-5,ASSYASLLSTDTQY
-,-,TRBV2,ATSRPIQFYEQF
-,-,TRBV29-1,SVGLGPYEQY
TRBD2,-,TRBV5-1,ASSVLLAGGRDTQY
TRBD2,-,TRBV7-9,ASSWSLGLDNNEQF
-,-,TRBV7-9,ASSLGGISYGYT
-,once,TRBV6-5,ASSEIIDSPLH
TRBD1,-,TRBV2,ASSELAGGSNQPQH
TRBD2,-,TRBV9,ASSVRLAGYNEQF
-,-,TRBV11-2,ASSLDRQGLWTEAF
-,-,TRBV7-8,ASTLAPGLTYEQY
TRBD2,once,TRBV28,ASSLTWLRGNEQF
TRBD1,-,TRBV7-2,ASSAGQRMEPQH
TRBD1,-,TRBV5-6,ASSAGQVYEQY
TRBD1,-,TRBV7-2,ASSRDRGYWGATYEQY
-,-,TRBV6-5,ASAWGELSDTQY
TRBD1,-,TRBV10-3,AIKGTAETTDTQY
-,-,TRBV2,ASSQGTHEQY